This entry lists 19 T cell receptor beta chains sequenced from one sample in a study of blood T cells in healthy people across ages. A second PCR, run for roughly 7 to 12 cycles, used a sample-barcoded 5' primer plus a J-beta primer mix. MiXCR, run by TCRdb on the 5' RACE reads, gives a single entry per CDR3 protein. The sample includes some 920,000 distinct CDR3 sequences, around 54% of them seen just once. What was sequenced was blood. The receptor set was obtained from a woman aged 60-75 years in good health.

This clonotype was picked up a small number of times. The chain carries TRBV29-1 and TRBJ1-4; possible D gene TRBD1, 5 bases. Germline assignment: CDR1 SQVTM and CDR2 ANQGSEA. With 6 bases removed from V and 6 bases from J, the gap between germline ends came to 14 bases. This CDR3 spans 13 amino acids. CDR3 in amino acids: CSVGGGSHEKLFF. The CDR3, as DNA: TGCAGCGTGGGGGGGGGATCCCATGAAAAACTGTTTTTT.

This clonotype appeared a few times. The DNA for the CDR3 is TGTGCCAGCAGTCCCGGACTAGCGGAGATATACGAGCAGTACTTC. Translating gives CASSPGLAEIYEQYF. The genes are TRBV12-3 or TRBV12-4 and TRBJ2-7; 10 bases are shared with TRBD2. The CDR3 spans 15 residues. Losses at the gene ends were 5 bases for V and 4 bases for J; bases not matched to a gene: 8.

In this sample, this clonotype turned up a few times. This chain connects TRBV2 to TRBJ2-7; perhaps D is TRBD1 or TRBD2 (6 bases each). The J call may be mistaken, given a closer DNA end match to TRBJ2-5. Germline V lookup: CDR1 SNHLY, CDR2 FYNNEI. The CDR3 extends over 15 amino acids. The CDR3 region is CASSPQRRGSETQYF. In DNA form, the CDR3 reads TGTGCCAGCAGCCCCCAGAGGAGGGGGTCGGAGACCCAGTACTTC.

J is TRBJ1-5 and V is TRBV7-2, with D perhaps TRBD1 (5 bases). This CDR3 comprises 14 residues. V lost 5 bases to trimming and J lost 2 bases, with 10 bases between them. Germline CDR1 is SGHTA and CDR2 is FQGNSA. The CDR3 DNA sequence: TGTGCCAGCAGCCCCAGGGATGGCAATCAGCCCCAGCATTTT. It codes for CASSPRDGNQPQHF.

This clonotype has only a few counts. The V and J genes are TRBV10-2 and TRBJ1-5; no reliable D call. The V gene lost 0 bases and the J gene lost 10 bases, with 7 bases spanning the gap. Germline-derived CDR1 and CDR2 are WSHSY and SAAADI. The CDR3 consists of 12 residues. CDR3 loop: CASSESRGPQHF. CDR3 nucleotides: TGCGCCAGCAGTGAGTCGCGGGGACCCCAGCATTTT.

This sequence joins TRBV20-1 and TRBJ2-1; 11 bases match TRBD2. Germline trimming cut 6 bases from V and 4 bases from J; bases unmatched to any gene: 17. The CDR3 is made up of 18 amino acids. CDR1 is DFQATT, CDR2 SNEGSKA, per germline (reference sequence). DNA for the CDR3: TGCAGTGCGAGCCGACTAGCGGGACCTAGGAAGCTTTACAATGAGCAGTTCTTC. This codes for CSASRLAGPRKLYNEQFF.

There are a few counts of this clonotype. In nucleotides, the CDR3 is TGTGCCAGCAGTCGACAGGGGATTAGCACAGATACGCAGTATTTT. This encodes CASSRQGISTDTQYF. This sequence joins TRBV12-3 or TRBV12-4 and TRBJ2-3, with 8 nucleotides matching TRBD1. The CDR3 contains 15 residues. The J segment lost 0 bases and the V segment lost 5 bases, leaving 4 bases of the junction unmatched.

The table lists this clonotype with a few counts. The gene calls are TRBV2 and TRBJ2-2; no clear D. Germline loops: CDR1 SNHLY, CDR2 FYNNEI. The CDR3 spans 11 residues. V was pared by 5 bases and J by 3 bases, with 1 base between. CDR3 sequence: CASSYTGELFF. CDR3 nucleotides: TGTGCCAGCAGTTACACCGGGGAGCTGTTTTTT.

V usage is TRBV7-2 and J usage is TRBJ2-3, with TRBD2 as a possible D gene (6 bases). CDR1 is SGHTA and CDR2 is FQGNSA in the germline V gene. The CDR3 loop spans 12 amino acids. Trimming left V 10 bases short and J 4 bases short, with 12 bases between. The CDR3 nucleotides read TGTGCCACCGAGCCGGGGGCAGATACGCAGTATTTT. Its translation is CATEPGADTQYF.

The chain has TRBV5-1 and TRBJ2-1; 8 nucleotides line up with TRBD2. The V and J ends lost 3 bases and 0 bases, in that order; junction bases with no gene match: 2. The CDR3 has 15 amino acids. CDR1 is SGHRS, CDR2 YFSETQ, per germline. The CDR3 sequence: CASSSGTSSYNEQFF. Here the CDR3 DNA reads TGCGCCAGCAGCTCCGGGACTAGCTCCTACAATGAGCAGTTCTTC.

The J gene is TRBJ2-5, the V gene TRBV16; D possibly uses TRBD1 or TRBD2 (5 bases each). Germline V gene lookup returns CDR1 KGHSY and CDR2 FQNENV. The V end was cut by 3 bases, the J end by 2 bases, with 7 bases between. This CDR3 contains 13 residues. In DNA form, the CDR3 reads TGTGCCAGCAGCCAGGGGGATCAAGAGACCCAGTACTTC. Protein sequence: CASSQGDQETQYF.

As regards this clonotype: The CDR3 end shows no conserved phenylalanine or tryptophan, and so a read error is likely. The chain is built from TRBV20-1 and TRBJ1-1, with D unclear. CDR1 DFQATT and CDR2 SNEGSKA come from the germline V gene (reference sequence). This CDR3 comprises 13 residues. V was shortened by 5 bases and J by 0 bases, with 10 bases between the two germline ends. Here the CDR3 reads CSARRTVNTEAFS. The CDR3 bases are TGCAGTGCTCGAAGGACGGTGAACACTGAAGCTTTCTCT.

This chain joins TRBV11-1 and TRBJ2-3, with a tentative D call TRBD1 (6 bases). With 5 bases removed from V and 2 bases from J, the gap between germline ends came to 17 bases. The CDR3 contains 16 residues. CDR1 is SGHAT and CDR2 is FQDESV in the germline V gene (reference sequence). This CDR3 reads CASSPRQALSTDTQYF. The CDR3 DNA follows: TGTGCCAGCAGCCCAAGACAGGCCCTCTCCACAGATACGCAGTATTTT.

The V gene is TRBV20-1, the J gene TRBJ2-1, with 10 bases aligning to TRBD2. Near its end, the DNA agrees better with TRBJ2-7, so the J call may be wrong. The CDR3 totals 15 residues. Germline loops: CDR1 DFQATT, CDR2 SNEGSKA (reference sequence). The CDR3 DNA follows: TGCAGTGCTAGCCCTAGCGGGAGATCGACCTACGAGCAGTACTTC. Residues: CSASPSGRSTYEQYF.

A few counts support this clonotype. The CDR3 sequence is CSVGTSGRARETQYF. DNA for the CDR3: TGCAGCGTGGGGACTAGCGGGAGAGCGCGGGAGACCCAGTACTTC. This chain joins TRBV29-1 and TRBJ2-5, with 14 bases matching TRBD2. J lost 5 bases, V lost 6 bases, and 8 bases had no gene match. The CDR3 sequence is 15 residues long. CDR1 is SQVTM, CDR2 ANQGSEA, per germline.

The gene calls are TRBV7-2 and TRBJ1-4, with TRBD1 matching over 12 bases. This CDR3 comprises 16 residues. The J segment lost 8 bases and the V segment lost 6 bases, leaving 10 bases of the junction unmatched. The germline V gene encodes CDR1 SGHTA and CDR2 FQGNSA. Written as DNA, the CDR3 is TGTGCCAGCAGTTCCCCTGCCGGGACAGGGGGCGAAAAACTGTTTTTT. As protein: CASSSPAGTGGEKLFF.

As DNA, the CDR3 is TGTGCCAGCAGCTTGGCTAGCGGGAGGAATGAGCAGTTCTTC. Residues: CASSLASGRNEQFF. The chain is built from TRBV13 and TRBJ2-1, with TRBD2 identical over 11 bases. Germline CDR1 is PRHDT and CDR2 is FYEKMQ (reference sequence). The V and J ends lost 3 bases and 7 bases, in that order; junction bases with no gene match: 2. The CDR3 has 14 amino acids. Full variable domain (remainder filled in from reference TRBV13 and TRBJ2-1): AAGVIQSPRHLIKEKRETATLKCYPIPRHDTVYWYQQGPGQDPQFLISFYEKMQSDKGSIPDRFSAQQFSDYHSELNMSSLELGDSALYFCASSLASGRNEQFFGPGTRLTVL.

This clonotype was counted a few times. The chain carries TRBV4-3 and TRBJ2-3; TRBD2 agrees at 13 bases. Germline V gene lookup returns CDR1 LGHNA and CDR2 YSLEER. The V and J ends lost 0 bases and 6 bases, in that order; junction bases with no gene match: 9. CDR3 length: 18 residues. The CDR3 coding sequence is TGCGCCAGCAGCCAAGATTTAACTAGCGGGAGGGATTGGGATACGCAGTATTTT. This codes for CASSQDLTSGRDWDTQYF.

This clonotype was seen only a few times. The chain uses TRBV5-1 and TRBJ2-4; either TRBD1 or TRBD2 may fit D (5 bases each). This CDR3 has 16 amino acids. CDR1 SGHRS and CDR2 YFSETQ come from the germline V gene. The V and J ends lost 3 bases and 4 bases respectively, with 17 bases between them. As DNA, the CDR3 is TGCGCCAGCAGCTACCGCCCGGGACGGGAAAAAAACATTCAGTACTTC. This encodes CASSYRPGREKNIQYF.